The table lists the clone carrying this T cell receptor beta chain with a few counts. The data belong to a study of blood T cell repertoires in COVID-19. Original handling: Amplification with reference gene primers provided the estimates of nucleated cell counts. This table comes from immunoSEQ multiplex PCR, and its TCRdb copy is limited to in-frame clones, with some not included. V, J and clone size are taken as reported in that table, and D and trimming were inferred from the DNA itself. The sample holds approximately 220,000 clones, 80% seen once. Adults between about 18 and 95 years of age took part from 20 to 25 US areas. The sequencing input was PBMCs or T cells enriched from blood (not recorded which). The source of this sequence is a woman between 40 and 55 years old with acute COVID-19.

The chain's CDR3 is CASLTPAGHNEQFF. CDR3 in DNA: TGTGCCAGCCTTACTCCGGCGGGGCACAATGAGCAGTTCTTC. The J gene is TRBJ2-1, the V gene TRBV6-5; D is possibly TRBD2 (6 bases). The germline V gene encodes CDR1 MNHEY and CDR2 SVGAGI. This CDR3 contains 14 residues. The V end lost 8 bases, the J end lost 5 bases, and 16 bases lay between the germline ends.